This TCR beta chain was identified during a study of T cell repertoires in cytomegalovirus infection. Overall study: Public TCR beta signature analysis indicated the presence of both CMV infection and matching HLA type.

A word on this clonotype: A much larger clone lies a single base off, so this may be a read error.

TCRdb redid the calling of the reads with MiXCR, one entry per CDR3 protein. Of around 210,000 distinct CDR3 sequences listed, about 5.9% are singletons. Germline CDR1 is KGHSH and CDR2 is LQKENI. The CDR3 loop spans 15 amino acids. Sequenced input: PBMCs. The sequence derives from a human donor in good health (CMV status not recorded). Some clones in this sample may be carry-over from other donors' samples. The chain combines TRBV18 with TRBJ1-2; the match to TRBD1 covers 9 bases. The CDR3 protein is CASSPGQGRLMGCTF. The CDR3 nucleotides are TGTGCCAGCTCACCGGGACAGGGTCGTCTTATGGGCTGCACCTTC.